This T cell receptor beta chain was identified during a study of T cell repertoires in cytomegalovirus infection. CDR3 length: 13 residues. V lost 3 bases and J lost 6, with 14 bases in between. Germline assignment: CDR1 DFQATT and CDR2 SNEGSKA (reference sequence). TCRdb processed the reads anew with MiXCR; each CDR3 protein has one entry. The table shows around 740,000 distinct CDR3 sequences, with 35% to 45% occurring only once. The sequence was collected from a human donor in good health (CMV status not recorded). Some clones in this sample may be carry-over from other donors' samples. Sequencing was done on a sample of PBMCs. This chain links TRBV20-1 with TRBJ1-1; no reliable D call. The CDR3 spells CSASILMGSEAFF. DNA for the CDR3: TGCAGTGCTAGTATATTGATGGGCTCTGAAGCTTTCTTT.